Here is one TCR beta chain with its context. There is no known antigen for this receptor. No base qualities exist here, and no much larger clone lies one base off it. This specimen comes from a study of cytomegalovirus exposure and HLA in healthy donors (dated by TCRdb to about 2017). With respect to the entire study: A later analysis indicated that the 120 or so validation repertoires were generated on the platform also employed for the approximately 700 repertoires of the first cohort. The study aimed to test whether cataloging public T cell receptors could reveal signatures of past pathogen exposure. Along with the roughly 700-subject first cohort, a separate validation cohort of approximately 110 different subjects was used. The study combined high-throughput TCR immunosequencing, statistical association of individual TCRs with disease status, and machine learning to predict cytomegalovirus infection status.

Separate from the roughly 650-subject first cohort, the validation cohort of some 130 subjects was the group to which the donors belonged. The library relied on the immunoSEQ multiplex PCR assay. The published analysis was carried out like this. A statistical classification framework was built for diagnosing cytomegalovirus status from the catalog of TCR beta chain sequences. Imported from immuneACCESS, the table was reduced by TCRdb to in-frame sequences with V and J called. These copies leave out some clones; in studies compared against another copy, an unresolved V gene accounts for under half, and the cause of the remainder is not known. V, J and clone size reflect that table, while D and trimming were determined from the DNA. The sample includes 200,000 to 250,000 clones, with around 86% observed a single time. The top ten constitute 2% of the sample. Broader findings and caveats from the paper: The study gave a list of under 200 TCR beta chains associated with cytomegalovirus. Most TCR sequences were seen in very few donors, while some public TCRs were found in many individuals. A few of the identified cytomegalovirus-associated TCR beta chains were confirmed in vitro to be specific for cytomegalovirus antigens. All 110 or so repertoires were used to score co-occurrence in the validation cohort in a later analysis, because that analysis had no HLA typing for the cohort. The authors suggested that the approach could potentially be generalized to other disease states and immunological phenotypes. In both the original and validation cohorts, the classifier was reported to diagnose cytomegalovirus status with high specificity and sensitivity. In a later analysis, TCRs clustered in the first cohort were found to also tend to co-occur in the 130 or so validation repertoires, with around 94% of cluster scores above 0.

The CDR3 starts with the cysteine, ends with the phenylalanine, and has 12 residues. Of the read, only the CDR3 DNA is kept; its 36 bases are in frame from base 1. The junction shows trimming of 4 bases on V and 4 bases on J, plus 7 bases between the germline ends. The CDR1 and CDR2 encoded by the germline V gene are SGHRS and YFSETQ. The sequenced sample consisted of PBMCs. The rearranged chain carries TRBV5-1 and TRBJ2-3, with no confidently assigned D gene. The clonotype was recovered from a woman between 18 and 30 years old in good health and CMV-seropositive. The DNA is as follows: TGCGCCAGCAGCCCAGGCGCAGATACGCAGTATTTT. The resulting protein is CASSPGADTQYF. The reference TRBV5-1 and TRBJ2-3 proteins fill in what lies around the CDR3, so the full variable domain reads KAGVTQTPRYLIKTRGQQVTLSCSPISGHRSVSWYQQTPGQGLQFLFEYFSETQRNKGNFPGRFSGRQFSNSRSEMNVSTLELGDSALYLCASSPGADTQYFGPGTRLTVL.